This passage covers 8 T cell receptor beta chains from one sample sequenced in a study of cytomegalovirus exposure and HLA in healthy donors. PCR used 60 Vbeta primers and 13 Jbeta primers. TCRdb keeps only in-frame clones here, not all; method: immunoSEQ multiplex PCR. The table lists some 60,000 clones, 85% of them singletons. Sequenced sample: PBMCs. These receptor sequences come from a female donor in good health and CMV-seronegative.

The chain has TRBV11-2 and TRBJ2-2; D remains ambiguous. Trimming took 5 bases from V and 7 from J, leaving 5 bases between them. CDR1 and CDR2 from the germline V gene are SGHAT and FQNNGV. This CDR3 has 11 amino acids. CDR3 in amino acids: CASSHGGELFF. The CDR3 DNA is TGTGCCAGCAGCCACGGCGGGGAGCTGTTTTTT.

The chain joins TRBV15 to TRBJ2-1; D perhaps matches TRBD2 (6 bases). The V and J ends lost 6 bases and 3 bases respectively, with 18 bases between them. This CDR3 is 16 amino acids long. Germline CDR1 LNHNV, CDR2 YYDKDF (reference sequence). The CDR3 region is CATRGGRGPVYNEQFF. The DNA of the CDR3 is TGTGCCACCAGGGGCGGGCGGGGACCGGTCTACAATGAGCAGTTCTTC.

This chain links TRBV19 with TRBJ1-5; TRBD1 is a possible D gene (6 bases). The CDR3 is 16 residues long. V was trimmed by 3 bases and J by 0 bases, leaving 12 bases between them. The germline V gene encodes CDR1 LNHDA and CDR2 SQIVND (reference sequence). CDR3: CASSINRVGSNQPQHF. The CDR3 DNA follows: TGTGCCAGTAGTATTAACAGGGTTGGTAGCAATCAGCCCCAGCATTTT.

The chain joins TRBV18 to TRBJ2-7; 8 bases are a match to TRBD1. The germline CDR1 and CDR2 sequences are KGHSH and LQKENI. This CDR3 has 15 residues. V was clipped by 5 bases and J by 2 bases; unmatched bases: 8. CDR3 region: CASSGGQGDPYEQYF. For the CDR3, the DNA is TGTGCCAGCTCAGGCGGACAGGGTGATCCCTACGAGCAGTACTTC.

V usage is TRBV2 and J usage is TRBJ2-3; 8 nucleotides align to TRBD2. The CDR3 runs to 14 residues. CDR1 is SNHLY, CDR2 FYNNEI, per germline. Germline trimming cut 3 bases from V and 4 bases from J; bases unmatched to any gene: 3. The CDR3 nucleotides read TGTGCCAGCAGTGAGGGGACTAGTCCAGATACGCAGTATTTT. This translates into CASSEGTSPDTQYF.

The V and J genes are TRBV15 and TRBJ1-2, with 10 bases that match TRBD1. Unmatched junction bases numbered 3, after V lost 2 bases and J lost 6 bases. Germline assignment: CDR1 LNHNV and CDR2 YYDKDF (reference sequence). The CDR3 has 14 residues. The CDR3 bases are TGTGCCACCAGCAGATCTGGACAGGGGGATGGCTACACCTTC. The encoded protein is CATSRSGQGDGYTF.

The V gene is TRBV5-1, the J gene TRBJ2-7, with a possible D match to TRBD2 (5 bases). Looked up from germline, CDR1 is SGHRS and CDR2 is YFSETQ. The CDR3 is 12 amino acids. The ends were cut back, 2 bases at V and 5 bases at J, with 8 bases in the middle. The CDR3 is CASSFEGHEQYF. CDR3 nucleotides: TGCGCCAGCAGCTTCGAGGGCCACGAGCAGTACTTC.

The chain is built from TRBV5-8 and TRBJ2-1; 11 bases line up with TRBD2. V lost 0 bases and J lost 1; bases outside the gene matches: 6. Germline V gives CDR1 SGHTS, CDR2 YDEGEE. The CDR3 is made up of 18 amino acids. CDR3 loop: CASSLAGTSGSSYNEQFF. The CDR3 DNA is TGTGCCAGCAGCTTGGCCGGAACTAGCGGGAGTTCCTACAATGAGCAGTTCTTC.